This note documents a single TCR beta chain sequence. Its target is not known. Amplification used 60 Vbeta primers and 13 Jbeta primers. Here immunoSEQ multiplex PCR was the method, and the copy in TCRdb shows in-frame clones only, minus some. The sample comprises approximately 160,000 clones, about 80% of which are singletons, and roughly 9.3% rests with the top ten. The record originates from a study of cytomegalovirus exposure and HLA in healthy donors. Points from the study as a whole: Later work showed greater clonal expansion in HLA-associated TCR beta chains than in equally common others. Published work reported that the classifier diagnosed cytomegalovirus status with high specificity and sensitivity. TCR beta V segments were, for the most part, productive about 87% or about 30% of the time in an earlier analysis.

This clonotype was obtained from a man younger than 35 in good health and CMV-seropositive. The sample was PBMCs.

CDR3 coding DNA: TGTGCCGCCGGGACACCGGCCCCCACTAACTATGGCTACACCTTC. This codes for CAAGTPAPTNYGYTF. This chain uses TRBV28 with TRBJ1-2, with D possibly TRBD1 on 6 matching bases. V was pared by 11 bases and J by 0 bases, with 19 bases between. The CDR3 loop spans 15 amino acids. Looked up from germline, CDR1 is MDHEN and CDR2 is SYDVKM.